The entry that follows covers one TCR beta chain sequence. The antigen is undetermined. The germline V gene encodes CDR1 MGHDK and CDR2 SYGVNS. The CDR3 loop spans 16 amino acids. V was pared by 4 bases and J by 6 bases, with 10 bases of the junction left unmatched. The PCR was carried out with 60 Vbeta primers and 13 Jbeta primers. Here immunoSEQ multiplex PCR was the method, and the copy in TCRdb shows in-frame clones only, minus some. This sample has 150,000 to 200,000 clones, with approximately 80% found just once. This record belongs to a study of cytomegalovirus exposure and HLA in healthy donors. Study information: The Caucasian-associated ancestry cluster contained more than 75% of the roughly 370 genotyped donors.

Findings of the study overall: High sensitivity and specificity were reportedly achieved when the classifier diagnosed cytomegalovirus status. A previous analysis found most TCR beta V segments productive roughly 87% or roughly 30% of the time.

Sequencing was carried out using PBMCs. This TCR derives from a woman in her twenties or thirties in good health and CMV-seronegative. V and J are TRBV25-1 and TRBJ2-2, with 8 bases aligning to TRBD1. This CDR3 reads CASSAQGAIMAGELFF. The CDR3 bases are TGTGCCAGCAGTGCCCAGGGGGCTATCATGGCCGGGGAGCTGTTTTTT.